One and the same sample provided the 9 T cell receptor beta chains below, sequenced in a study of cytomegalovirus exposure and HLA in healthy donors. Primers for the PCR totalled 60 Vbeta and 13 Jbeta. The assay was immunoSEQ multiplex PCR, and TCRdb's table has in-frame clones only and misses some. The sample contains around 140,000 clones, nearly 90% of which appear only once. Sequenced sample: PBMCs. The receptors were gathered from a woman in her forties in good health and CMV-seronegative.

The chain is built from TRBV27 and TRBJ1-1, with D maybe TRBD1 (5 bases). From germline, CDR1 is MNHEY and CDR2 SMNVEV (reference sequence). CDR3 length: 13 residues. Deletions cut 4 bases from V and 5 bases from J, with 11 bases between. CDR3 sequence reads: CASSYRTATEAFF. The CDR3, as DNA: TGTGCCAGCAGTTACAGGACGGCAACTGAAGCTTTCTTT.

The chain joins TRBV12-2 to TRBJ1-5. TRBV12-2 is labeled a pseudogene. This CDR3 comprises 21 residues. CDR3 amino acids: CASRRKEAGPSHVYSNQPQHF. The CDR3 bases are TGTGCAAGTCGCCGCAAAGAAGCGGGACCCTCACATGTTTATAGCAATCAGCCCCAGCATTTT.

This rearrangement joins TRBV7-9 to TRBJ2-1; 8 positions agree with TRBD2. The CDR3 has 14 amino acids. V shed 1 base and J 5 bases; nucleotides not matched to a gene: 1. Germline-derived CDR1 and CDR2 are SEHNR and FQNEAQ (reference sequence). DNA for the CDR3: TGTGCCAGCAGCTTAGATAGCGGGAACAATGAGCAGTTCTTC. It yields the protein CASSLDSGNNEQFF.

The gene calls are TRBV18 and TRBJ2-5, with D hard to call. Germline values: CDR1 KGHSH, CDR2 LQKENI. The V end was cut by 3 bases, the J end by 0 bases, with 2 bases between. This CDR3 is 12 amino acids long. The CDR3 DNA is TGTGCCAGCTCACCCAACCAAGAGACCCAGTACTTC. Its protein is CASSPNQETQYF.

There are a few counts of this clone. For the CDR3, the DNA is TGCGCCAGCAGCCAAGATAATGTGAACACTGAAGCTTTCTTT. Its protein is CASSQDNVNTEAFF. The chain links TRBV4-1 to TRBJ1-1; D unresolved. Trimming took off 0 bases at V and 0 bases at J, with 5 bases between the two ends. Germline V gene sequence: CDR1 MGHRA, CDR2 YSYEKL. The CDR3 sequence is 14 residues long.

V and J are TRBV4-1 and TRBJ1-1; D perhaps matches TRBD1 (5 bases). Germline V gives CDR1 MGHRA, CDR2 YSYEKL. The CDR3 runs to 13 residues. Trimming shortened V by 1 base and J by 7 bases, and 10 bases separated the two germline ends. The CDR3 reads CASSQGGAGEAFF. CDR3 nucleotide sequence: TGCGCCAGCAGCCAAGGGGGCGCAGGTGAAGCTTTCTTT.

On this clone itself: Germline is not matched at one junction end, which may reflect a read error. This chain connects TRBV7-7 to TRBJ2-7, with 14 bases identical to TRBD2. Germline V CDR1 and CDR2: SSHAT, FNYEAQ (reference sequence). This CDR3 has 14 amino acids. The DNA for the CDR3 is TGTGCTAGCAGCTTGGGACTAGCGGGAGCGCGGAAGTACTTC. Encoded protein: CASSLGLAGARKYF.

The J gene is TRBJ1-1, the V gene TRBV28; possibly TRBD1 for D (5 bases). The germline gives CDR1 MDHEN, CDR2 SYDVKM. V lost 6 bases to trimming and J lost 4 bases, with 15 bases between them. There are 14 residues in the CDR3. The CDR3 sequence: CASSLAREATEAFF. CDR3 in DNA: TGTGCCAGCAGCTTGGCCAGGGAGGCCACTGAAGCTTTCTTT.

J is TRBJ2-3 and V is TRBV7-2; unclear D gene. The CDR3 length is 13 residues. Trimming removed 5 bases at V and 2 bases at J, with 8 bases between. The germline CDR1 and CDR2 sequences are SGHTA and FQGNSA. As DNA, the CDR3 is TGTGCCAGCAGCCCAACAGCCACAGATACGCAGTATTTT. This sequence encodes CASSPTATDTQYF. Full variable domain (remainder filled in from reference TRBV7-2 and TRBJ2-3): GAGVSQSPSNKVTEKGKDVELRCDPISGHTALYWYRQSLGQGLEFLIYFQGNSAPDKSGLPSDRFSAERTGGSVSTLTIQRTQQEDSAVYLCASSPTATDTQYFGPGTRLTVL.